This TCR beta chain was identified during a study of cytomegalovirus exposure and HLA in healthy donors. Overall study findings and caveats: Prediction of most subjects' HLA-A and HLA-B alleles by TCR beta sequences was reportedly accurate.

A remark on this clone: Its antigen is not known.

13 Jbeta primers and 60 Vbeta primers were used for the PCR. Sequencing used immunoSEQ multiplex PCR; TCRdb keeps in-frame clones, though not all of them. The sample yields 140,000 to 150,000 clones, around 82% seen once. J lost 3 bases, V lost 4 bases, and 4 bases had no gene match. The CDR3 loop spans 14 amino acids. From germline, CDR1 is SGHNT and CDR2 YYREEE (reference sequence). The J gene is TRBJ2-7, the V gene TRBV5-4; 10 bases are shared with TRBD1. This TCR was sampled from a young woman in good health and CMV-seropositive. Sequencing was carried out using PBMCs. In DNA form, the CDR3 reads TGTGCCAGCAGCCGGGGACAGGGGATCTACGAGCAGTACTTC. This sequence encodes CASSRGQGIYEQYF.